A single sample gave rise to the 32 T cell receptor beta chains below, sequenced in a study of OX40 agonist ivuxolimab in advanced cancers. Some clones are missing from TCRdb's copy, which holds only in-frame ones; the method was immunoSEQ multiplex PCR. The data show about 81,000 clones, just over 90% seen once. The sample was CD4+ or CD8+ T cells sorted from blood, taken in a trial of the OX40 agonist ivuxolimab. These receptors all stem from an adult with an advanced solid tumor such as melanoma, head and neck, liver or kidney cancer.

The chain joins TRBV2 to TRBJ1-2, with 8 bases that match TRBD1. CDR1 is SNHLY, CDR2 FYNNEI, per germline. V was pared by 6 bases and J by 2 bases, with 14 bases of the junction left unmatched. The CDR3 length is 17 residues. CDR3 coding DNA: TGTGCCAGCAGGAAGAGACAGGGGCAGTCAGGAAACTATGGCTACACCTTC. It yields the protein CASRKRQGQSGNYGYTF. Filled out from reference TRBV2 and TRBJ1-2, the complete variable domain reads EPEVTQTPSHQVTQMGQEVILRCVPISNHLYFYWYRQILGQKVEFLVSFYNNEISEKSEIFDDQFSVERPDGSNFTLKIRSTKLEDSAMYFCASRKRQGQSGNYGYTFGSGTRLTVV.

The J gene is TRBJ2-7, the V gene TRBV11-2; TRBD1 aligns across 8 bases. CDR1 and CDR2 (germline): SGHAT, FQNNGV. J gave up 2 bases and V 3 bases, and 6 bases lay outside the gene matches. The CDR3 length is 15 residues. CDR3 sequence reads: CASSFTRDRPYEQYF. CDR3 sequence (DNA): TGTGCCAGCAGCTTCACGAGGGACAGGCCCTACGAGCAGTACTTC.

This clone is a singleton in its sample. CDR3 coding DNA: TGTGCCAGCAGCTTGGCCCTTGGACAGGTTCCCTATGGCTACACCTTC. Translation gives CASSLALGQVPYGYTF. The chain is built from TRBV5-4 and TRBJ1-2, with 7 bases aligning to TRBD1. Germline-derived CDR1 and CDR2 are SGHNT and YYREEE (reference sequence). The CDR3 spans 16 residues. V was pared by 0 bases and J by 4 bases, with 9 bases of the junction left unmatched.

The genes are TRBV5-1 and TRBJ1-4; weak D call: TRBD1 (5 bases). Deletions cut 3 bases from V and 3 bases from J, with 18 bases between. The V gene's germline CDR1 is SGHRS and CDR2 YFSETQ. The CDR3 length is 17 residues. CDR3 residues: CASSSRGWNGPNEKLFF. CDR3 nucleotide sequence: TGCGCCAGCAGCTCTCGGGGGTGGAACGGGCCTAATGAAAAACTGTTTTTT.

This sequence joins TRBV4-2 and TRBJ1-5, with TRBD1 matching over 8 bases. The trim removed 0 bases at V and 6 bases at J, leaving 7 bases unmatched. Germline V CDR1 and CDR2: LGHNA, YNFKEQ. The CDR3 contains 16 residues. CDR3 sequence: CASSQEGQGALQPQHF. The CDR3 DNA reads as TGTGCCAGCAGCCAAGAAGGGCAGGGGGCGCTTCAGCCCCAGCATTTT.

The CDR3 nucleotides are TGCGCCAGCAGCCAAGATCGGGCTAGCGGGGGCTCCTACGAGCAGTACTTC. Protein product: CASSQDRASGGSYEQYF. The rearrangement joins TRBV4-3 to TRBJ2-7; 10 bases are a match to TRBD2. Germline CDR1 reads LGHNA; CDR2 reads YSLEER. Germline trimming cut 0 bases from V and 0 bases from J; bases unmatched to any gene: 5. The CDR3 is 17 residues long.

This chain uses TRBV7-2 with TRBJ2-3; D is undetermined. V dropped 5 bases and J dropped 2 bases, with 5 bases sitting between them. The CDR3 runs 12 residues. Germline V gene lookup returns CDR1 SGHTA and CDR2 FQGNSA. Here the CDR3 DNA reads TGTGCCAGCAGCCACCCCACAGATACGCAGTATTTT. Translated, it gives CASSHPTDTQYF.

The J gene is TRBJ2-2, the V gene TRBV7-9; D may match TRBD1 or TRBD2 (5 bases each). CDR1 is SEHNR and CDR2 is FQNEAQ in the germline V gene (reference sequence). Trimming removed 5 bases at V and 0 bases at J, with 13 bases between. The CDR3 runs to 16 residues. CDR3 sequence reads: CASSLPEGPNTGELFF. The CDR3 nucleotides read TGTGCCAGCAGCCTCCCCGAGGGGCCGAACACCGGGGAGCTGTTTTTT.

The rearrangement uses TRBV27 and TRBJ2-7; D remains unclear. The CDR3 is 14 residues long. CDR1 and CDR2 (germline): MNHEY, SMNVEV (reference sequence). Deletions cut 6 bases from V and 3 bases from J, with 15 bases between. CDR3: CASSPSGYGYEQYF. CDR3 sequence (DNA): TGTGCCAGCAGCCCCTCCGGCTATGGCTACGAGCAGTACTTC.

This rearrangement joins TRBV4-3 to TRBJ2-1, with 7 bases lining up with TRBD1. V lost 3 bases, J lost 2 bases, and 13 bases stayed unmatched. CDR1 LGHNA and CDR2 YSLEER come from the germline V gene. CDR3 size: 18 residues. CDR3 region: CASSHGDRIKKTYNEQFF. Here the CDR3 DNA reads TGCGCCAGCAGCCATGGGGACAGAATAAAAAAAACCTACAATGAGCAGTTCTTC.

The CDR3 protein is CASSLPSTHYNEQFF. CDR3 coding DNA: TGTGCCAGCAGCCTTCCATCTACGCATTACAATGAGCAGTTCTTC. This rearrangement joins TRBV21-1 to TRBJ2-1; TRBD2, the table's D call, lacks a check against the DNA. TRBV21-1 is an annotated pseudogene. CDR3 length: 15 amino acids.

This rearrangement joins TRBV4-1 to TRBJ1-2; 7 bases agree with TRBD1. Germline assignment: CDR1 MGHRA and CDR2 YSYEKL. The CDR3 runs to 14 residues. Unmatched junction bases numbered 5, after V lost 3 bases and J lost 4 bases. Here the CDR3 DNA reads TGCGCCAGCAGCCAGACCGGGACAGTCTATGGCTACACCTTC. This gives the protein CASSQTGTVYGYTF.

The sample holds one count of this clone. The V gene is TRBV27, the J gene TRBJ2-3; D is possibly TRBD2 (5 bases). With 5 bases removed from V and 2 bases from J, the gap between germline ends came to 20 bases. The V gene's germline CDR1 is MNHEY and CDR2 SMNVEV (reference sequence). The CDR3 runs 17 residues. The CDR3 loop is CASSGKDSSRDTDTQYF. DNA for the CDR3: TGTGCCAGCAGTGGCAAGGATTCGTCCCGGGACACAGATACGCAGTATTTT.

V gene TRBV6-6 combines with J gene TRBJ1-5; possible D gene TRBD1, 5 bases. CDR3 size: 14 residues. Germline V CDR1 and CDR2: MNHNY, SVGAGI (reference sequence). V lost 1 base, J lost 3 bases, and 7 bases lay in between. Here the CDR3 DNA reads TGTGCCAGCAGTTACTTAGGGGACAATCAGCCCCAGCATTTT. Residues: CASSYLGDNQPQHF.

This clone was recorded only once. This chain uses TRBV11-3 with TRBJ2-5; D is unresolved. This CDR3 has 14 amino acids. Between the trimmed V and J ends, which lost 4 bases and 5 bases, there was a span of 14 bases. Germline V gene sequence: CDR1 SGHNT, CDR2 YENEEA. CDR3 amino acids: CASSSSYLGETQYF. CDR3 coding DNA: TGTGCCAGCAGCTCTAGTTACCTAGGGGAGACCCAGTACTTC.

The chain uses TRBV27 and TRBJ1-2; a weak D match, TRBD1 (6 bases). Deletions cut 5 bases from V and 8 bases from J, with 21 bases between. The V gene's germline CDR1 is MNHEY and CDR2 SMNVEV (reference sequence). The CDR3 has 15 residues. The CDR3: CASSQIPTGPRGYTF. The CDR3 DNA reads as TGTGCCAGCAGTCAAATTCCCACAGGGCCAAGGGGCTACACCTTC.

The chain employs TRBV27 and TRBJ1-1; 7 bases are shared with TRBD1. Trimming at V came to 5 bases and at J to 3 bases, leaving 9 bases not matched to a gene. Germline values: CDR1 MNHEY, CDR2 SMNVEV (reference sequence). The CDR3 sequence is 15 residues long. The CDR3 DNA follows: TGTGCCAGCAGTCCCGAAGGAGGGGGCGACACTGAAGCTTTCTTT. Protein product: CASSPEGGGDTEAFF.

This clone came up a few times. The CDR3 sequence: CASSQPFTGSGGEAFF. The CDR3 bases are TGCGCCAGCAGCCAACCTTTCACCGGCTCGGGGGGTGAAGCTTTCTTT. The chain uses TRBV4-1 and TRBJ1-1; a possible D gene is TRBD1 (5 bases). The V end was cut by 2 bases, the J end by 7 bases, with 20 bases between. Germline V gives CDR1 MGHRA, CDR2 YSYEKL. CDR3 length: 16 amino acids.

V and J are TRBV15 and TRBJ1-2; D perhaps matches TRBD1 (5 bases). Germline-derived CDR1 and CDR2 are LNHNV and YYDKDF (reference sequence). This CDR3 comprises 15 residues. Trimming left V 0 bases short and J 1 base short, with 9 bases between. CDR3 sequence (DNA): TGTGCCACCAGCAGAGATTGGGGGGGTAACTATGGCTACACCTTC. Protein: CATSRDWGGNYGYTF.

The chain is built from TRBV4-3 and TRBJ2-7; TRBD2 agrees at 9 bases. The CDR3 covers 15 residues. The V and J ends lost 1 base and 5 bases, in that order; junction bases with no gene match: 6. Germline assignment: CDR1 LGHNA and CDR2 YSLEER. The CDR3 loop reads CASSQGGGLAHEQYF. CDR3 nucleotide sequence: TGCGCCAGCAGCCAAGGGGGGGGACTAGCCCACGAGCAGTACTTC.

The DNA for the CDR3 is TGTGCCAGCAGTTTATTGGGACAGGGATTCTACGAGCAGTACTTC. Amino acids: CASSLLGQGFYEQYF. V usage is TRBV27 and J usage is TRBJ2-7; 9 bases align to TRBD1. Germline CDR1 and CDR2: MNHEY and SMNVEV (reference sequence). The CDR3 is made up of 15 amino acids. J was trimmed by 3 bases and V by 1 base; bases with no gene match: 4.

The V call is TRBV19, the J call TRBJ1-4, with D perhaps matching TRBD1 (5 bases). The V gene lost 9 bases and the J gene lost 4 bases, with 9 bases spanning the gap. Germline CDR1 is LNHDA and CDR2 is SQIVND (reference sequence). This CDR3 has 12 amino acids. The CDR3 reads CARRQINEKLFF. The CDR3 DNA follows: TGTGCCAGGCGACAGATTAATGAAAAACTGTTTTTT.

The chain couples TRBV27 to TRBJ2-7; D not certain. There are 12 residues in the CDR3. V lost 5 bases and J lost 7, with 12 bases in between. Germline V gene lookup returns CDR1 MNHEY and CDR2 SMNVEV (reference sequence). The DNA for the CDR3 is TGTGCCAGCAGTGAATCTTGGGGTGAGCAGTACTTC. Translated, it gives CASSESWGEQYF.

This chain uses TRBV7-6 with TRBJ2-1, with TRBD1 matching 8 bases. V was pared by 7 bases and J by 8 bases, with 7 bases of the junction left unmatched. CDR1 is SGHVS and CDR2 is FNYEAQ in the germline V gene. The CDR3 runs 13 residues. CDR3 sequence (DNA): TGTGCCAGCACCCTGACAGGGGTCCATGAGCAGTTCTTC. Translation: CASTLTGVHEQFF.

This chain links TRBV5-6 with TRBJ2-7; 14 bases are a match to TRBD2. After removal of 6 bases from V and 5 bases from J, the junction contained 7 bases not matched to a gene. This CDR3 has 15 amino acids. Germline CDR1 reads SGHDT; CDR2 reads YYEEEE. The CDR3 DNA sequence: TGTGCCAGCATCCTCCGACTAGCGGGAGGGGACGAGCAGTACTTC. Its translation is CASILRLAGGDEQYF.

This chain links TRBV4-1 with TRBJ1-5, with TRBD1 identical over 8 bases. Germline CDR1 is MGHRA and CDR2 is YSYEKL. The J segment lost 3 bases and the V segment lost 1 base, leaving 5 bases of the junction unmatched. There are 16 residues in the CDR3. The CDR3 protein is CASSQVKDRDNQPQHF. For the CDR3, the DNA is TGCGCCAGCAGCCAAGTTAAGGACAGGGACAATCAGCCCCAGCATTTT.

This rearrangement joins TRBV7-3 to TRBJ2-6; the D gene is possibly TRBD1 (7 bases). The CDR3 has 21 residues. V shed 6 bases and J shed 1 base, with 28 bases lying between them. CDR1 SGHTA and CDR2 FQGTGA come from the germline V gene. CDR3 nucleotide sequence: TGTGCCAGCAGGACCTTTGTCGGTGGAGGGGGCGCTGAGTCTGGGGCCAACGTCCTGACTTTC. Translating gives CASRTFVGGGGAESGANVLTF.

V gene TRBV5-6 combines with J gene TRBJ2-3, with TRBD1 matching 8 bases. Germline-derived CDR1 and CDR2 are SGHDT and YYEEEE. The CDR3 has 15 residues. With V trimmed by 4 bases and J by 0 bases, 4 bases remained unmatched. CDR3 loop: CASSDRQGSTDTQYF. The CDR3 DNA follows: TGTGCCAGCAGCGACCGACAGGGGAGCACAGATACGCAGTATTTT.

The chain uses TRBV27 and TRBJ2-3; D perhaps matches TRBD2 (6 bases). This CDR3 has 13 residues. Trimming stripped 6 bases from V and 6 bases from J, with 13 bases between. Germline V gene sequence: CDR1 MNHEY, CDR2 SMNVEV (reference sequence). Written as DNA, the CDR3 is TGTGCCAGCAGCTTGACTAGGTTCGATACGCAGTATTTT. As protein: CASSLTRFDTQYF.

V and J are TRBV6-1 and TRBJ2-7, with D unresolved. V was cut by 7 bases and J by 4 bases, with 17 bases left in between. Germline CDR1 MNHNS, CDR2 SASEGT. CDR3 length: 14 amino acids. This CDR3 is CASIGPARYYEQYF. CDR3 nucleotides: TGTGCCAGCATTGGGCCGGCACGATATTACGAGCAGTACTTC.

This chain connects TRBV19 to TRBJ1-3, with 7 bases that match TRBD1. The CDR3 is 17 amino acids. CDR1 is LNHDA and CDR2 is SQIVND in the germline V gene (reference sequence). V was pared by 6 bases and J by 8 bases, with 19 bases of the junction left unmatched. The CDR3 nucleotides read TGTGCCAGTAGCCTCTTTCGTACAGGGGCCGCCGGAGACACCATATATTTT. Its protein product is CASSLFRTGAAGDTIYF.

The chain couples TRBV27 to TRBJ2-7; 8 bases are a match to TRBD1. This CDR3 comprises 12 residues. After removal of 3 bases from V and 6 bases from J, the junction contained 1 base not matched to a gene. Germline values: CDR1 MNHEY, CDR2 SMNVEV (reference sequence). CDR3 amino acids: CASSFTGGEQYF. For the CDR3, the DNA is TGTGCCAGCAGTTTCACAGGGGGCGAGCAGTACTTC.